One sample yielded the 25 T cell receptor beta chains listed below, sequenced in a study of cytomegalovirus exposure and HLA in healthy donors. PCR used 60 Vbeta primers and 13 Jbeta primers. Generated by immunoSEQ multiplex PCR, the TCRdb table keeps only in-frame clones and is missing some. The sample shows under 150,000 clones, 80% to 90% of them seen only once. Sequencing was carried out using PBMCs. The receptors were sampled from a middle-aged woman in good health and CMV-seropositive.

This chain connects TRBV6-5 to TRBJ2-2, with TRBD1 identical over 9 bases. Germline V gene lookup returns CDR1 MNHEY and CDR2 SVGAGI. Trimming removed 7 bases from V and 3 bases from J; junction bases left unmatched: 6. This CDR3 spans 15 amino acids. CDR3 DNA: TGTGCCAGCAAAACGGGACAGGGAGACACCGGGGAGCTGTTTTTT. Amino acids: CASKTGQGDTGELFF.

A remark on this clone: The CDR3 does not end in the conserved phenylalanine or tryptophan, so this is likely a read error. The V and J genes are TRBV5-6 and TRBJ2-2; 9 nucleotides match TRBD2. V was pared by 4 bases and J by 10 bases, with 17 bases of the junction left unmatched. In germline, CDR1 is SGHDT, CDR2 YYEEEE. There are 17 residues in the CDR3. The CDR3 nucleotides read TGTGCCAGCAGCCGAGTTGGAGCGGGGGGATTAATGGTGGAGCTGTTTCTT. Protein product: CASSRVGAGGLMVELFL.

This sequence joins TRBV5-6 and TRBJ2-5, with 8 bases that match TRBD2. The CDR3 spans 17 residues. V gave up 0 bases and J gave up 4 bases; unmatched junction bases: 11. Per germline, CDR1 SGHDT and CDR2 YYEEEE. The CDR3, as DNA: TGTGCCAGCAGCTTGGAAGGGTCGGGGGGGCAGAGAGAGACCCAGTACTTC. Its protein is CASSLEGSGGQRETQYF.

The V and J genes are TRBV2 and TRBJ1-1; 7 bases fit TRBD1. CDR3 length equals 13 residues. The J segment lost 1 base and the V segment lost 9 bases, leaving 5 bases of the junction unmatched. Germline V gene sequence: CDR1 SNHLY, CDR2 FYNNEI. The CDR3 spells CASKTGRNTEAFF. The CDR3 coding sequence is TGTGCCAGTAAGACAGGGAGGAACACTGAAGCTTTCTTT. The complete variable domain, with remaining parts taken from reference TRBV2 and TRBJ1-1, reads EPEVTQTPSHQVTQMGQEVILRCVPISNHLYFYWYRQILGQKVEFLVSFYNNEISEKSEIFDDQFSVERPDGSNFTLKIRSTKLEDSAMYFCASKTGRNTEAFFGQGTRLTVV.

Details on this clone: Additional DNA sequences in this sample encode the identical CDR3. The chain has TRBV9 and TRBJ2-1; no clear D gene. The CDR3 spans 16 residues. V was cut by 0 bases and J by 0 bases, with 10 bases left in between. The V gene's germline CDR1 is SGDLS and CDR2 YYNGEE. This CDR3 is CASSVEPGSSYNEQFF. The CDR3, as DNA: TGTGCCAGCAGCGTAGAGCCAGGTAGCTCCTACAATGAGCAGTTCTTC.

V usage is TRBV27 and J usage is TRBJ2-7; D not certain. The CDR3 extends over 17 amino acids. The V end lost 5 bases, the J end lost 0 bases, and 20 bases lay between the germline ends. Germline assignment: CDR1 MNHEY and CDR2 SMNVEV (reference sequence). The CDR3 loop reads CASSPSNWFKSSYEQYF. The CDR3 DNA follows: TGTGCCAGCAGTCCGAGTAATTGGTTTAAAAGCTCCTACGAGCAGTACTTC.

This clone occurred once. The V call is TRBV5-6, the J call TRBJ2-3; weak D call: TRBD2 (6 bases). Germline assignment: CDR1 SGHDT and CDR2 YYEEEE. This CDR3 comprises 15 residues. With 4 bases removed from V and 2 bases from J, the gap between germline ends came to 14 bases. CDR3 nucleotide sequence: TGTGCCAGCAGCGTTTTCGGGGGATCCACAGATACGCAGTATTTT. This translates into CASSVFGGSTDTQYF. The entire variable domain, with the rest obtained from reference TRBV5-6 and TRBJ2-3, is as follows: DAGVTQSPTHLIKTRGQQVTLRCSPKSGHDTVSWYQQALGQGPQFIFQYYEEEERQRGNFPDRFSGHQFPNYSSELNVNALLLGDSALYLCASSVFGGSTDTQYFGPGTRLTVL.

The chain has TRBV18 and TRBJ1-5, with D perhaps TRBD1 (6 bases). This CDR3 region has 14 residues. Germline V gene lookup returns CDR1 KGHSH and CDR2 LQKENI. The germline V and J ends were trimmed by 4 bases and 4 bases, with 11 bases remaining between them. In DNA, the CDR3 is TGTGCCAGCTCACGGGGGCGTGAGAATCAGCCCCAGCATTTT. It is translated as CASSRGRENQPQHF.

The V and J genes are TRBV18 and TRBJ1-1; TRBD1 is a possible D gene (6 bases). Trimming left V 10 bases short and J 0 bases short, with 15 bases between. The CDR3 has 14 amino acids. CDR1 and CDR2 (germline): KGHSH, LQKENI. CDR3 loop: CATLGDRLNTEAFF. In DNA form, the CDR3 reads TGTGCCACCCTTGGTGACAGGTTGAACACTGAAGCTTTCTTT. Variable domain in full (rest from reference TRBV18 and TRBJ1-1): NAGVMQNPRHLVRRRGQEARLRCSPMKGHSHVYWYRQLPEEGLKFMVYLQKENIIDESGMPKERFSAEFPKEGPSILRIQQVVRGDSAAYFCATLGDRLNTEAFFGQGTRLTVV.

Only one count was recorded for this clone. The J gene is TRBJ1-2, the V gene TRBV19; unclear D gene. CDR3 length equals 15 residues. The germline V gene encodes CDR1 LNHDA and CDR2 SQIVND (reference sequence). V was trimmed by 3 bases and J by 3 bases, leaving 14 bases between them. CDR3 loop: CASSMEGSRYYGYTF. The CDR3 DNA sequence: TGTGCCAGTAGTATGGAGGGTTCGCGATACTATGGCTACACCTTC.

Here the CDR3 DNA reads TGTGCCAGCAGCGCGGGACAGGTGGGAGGCTACACCTTC. Residues: CASSAGQVGGYTF. The chain combines TRBV5-5 with TRBJ1-2, with 8 bases aligning to TRBD1. Germline V gene sequence: CDR1 SGHKS, CDR2 YYEKEE (reference sequence). This CDR3 is 13 amino acids long. J was trimmed by 8 bases and V by 4 bases; bases with no gene match: 7. Variable domain in full (rest from reference TRBV5-5 and TRBJ1-2): DAGVTQSPTHLIKTRGQQVTLRCSPISGHKSVSWYQQVLGQGPQFIFQYYEKEERGRGNFPDRFSARQFPNYSSELNVNALLLGDSALYLCASSAGQVGGYTFGSGTRLTVV.

J is TRBJ1-6 and V is TRBV30, with D unresolved. This CDR3 is 11 amino acids long. CDR1 is GTSNPN and CDR2 is SVGIG in the germline V gene (reference sequence). Trimming pared 1 base from V and 7 bases from J, leaving 2 bases between. CDR3 amino acids: CAWSANSPLHF. CDR3 nucleotide sequence: TGTGCCTGGAGTGCAAATTCACCCCTCCACTTT.

The CDR3 DNA sequence: TGCGCCAGCAGCCTAGGACTAGCGGGAGCGAACACCGGGGAGCTGTTTTTT. This gives the protein CASSLGLAGANTGELFF. The rearrangement uses TRBV5-1 and TRBJ2-2; 13 bases agree with TRBD2. This CDR3 is built from 17 residues. The V segment lost 4 bases and the J segment 0 bases; nucleotides outside the gene matches: 3. CDR1 and CDR2 from the germline V gene are SGHRS and YFSETQ.

V gene TRBV30 combines with J gene TRBJ2-2, with TRBD2 as a possible D gene (7 bases). V was clipped by 4 bases and J by 7 bases, with 22 bases between them. The CDR3 covers 16 residues. Germline V lookup: CDR1 GTSNPN, CDR2 SVGIG (reference sequence). Here the CDR3 DNA reads TGTGCCTGGAACGGGGGGCCAGCGGGCGGACTCGGGGAGCTGTTTTTT. Protein sequence: CAWNGGPAGGLGELFF.

This chain uses TRBV30 with TRBJ2-6; D perhaps matches TRBD2 (6 bases). This CDR3 is 18 amino acids long. Per the germline V gene, CDR1 is GTSNPN and CDR2 is SVGIG (reference sequence). Between the trimmed V and J ends, which lost 0 bases and 3 bases, there was a span of 18 bases. CDR3 DNA sequence: TGTGCCTGGAGTGTGGAGGGACGTGGAGCTCTTGGGGCCAACGTCCTGACTTTC. It translates to CAWSVEGRGALGANVLTF.

CDR3 DNA sequence: TGTGCCTGGAGGCTTATCAGGGAAAACTATGGCTACACCTTC. It yields the protein CAWRLIRENYGYTF. The chain links TRBV30 to TRBJ1-2, with D possibly being TRBD1 (5 bases). The CDR3 is made up of 14 amino acids. The V and J ends lost 3 bases and 2 bases respectively, with 13 bases between them. In germline, CDR1 is GTSNPN, CDR2 SVGIG (reference sequence).

The genes are TRBV4-2 and TRBJ2-5; 7 nucleotides match TRBD2. V trimming: 0 bases; J trimming: 3 bases; junction bases outside the gene matches: 1. The CDR3 sequence is 14 residues long. The germline gives CDR1 LGHNA, CDR2 YNFKEQ. CDR3 protein: CASSQDGGKETQYF. The CDR3 DNA sequence: TGTGCCAGCAGCCAAGACGGGGGGAAAGAGACCCAGTACTTC.

The chain couples TRBV4-1 to TRBJ1-3, with 9 positions matching TRBD1. This CDR3 comprises 21 residues. Trimming cost V 0 bases and J 3 bases; bases outside gene matches: 18. Germline CDR1 is MGHRA and CDR2 is YSYEKL. CDR3 in DNA: TGCGCCAGCAGCCAAGATAAGTTTGGGTGGGACAGGGTCGATAATGGAAACACCATATATTTT. Encoded protein: CASSQDKFGWDRVDNGNTIYF.

Notes on this clone: The germline gene is not matched at one end of the junction; a read error may be the cause. The genes are TRBV7-9 and TRBJ2-7, with TRBD2 matching 13 bases. The V gene's germline CDR1 is SEHNR and CDR2 FQNEAQ (reference sequence). The CDR3 totals 16 residues. CDR3 in amino acids: CSSSPGLAGATGEQYF. CDR3 nucleotide sequence: TGTTCCAGCAGCCCCGGACTAGCGGGAGCTACGGGGGAGCAGTACTTC. The full variable domain, with the rest looked up from reference TRBV7-9 and TRBJ2-7, is DTGVSQNPRHKITKRGQNVTFRCDPISEHNRLYWYRQTLGQGPEFLTYFQNEAQLEKSRLLSDRFSAERPKGSFSTLEIQRTEQGDSAMYLCSSSPGLAGATGEQYFGPGTRLTVT.

This clone was seen a few times. The gene calls are TRBV18 and TRBJ2-2, with D perhaps matching TRBD1 (6 bases). The CDR3 consists of 17 residues. The V end was cut by 1 base, the J end by 4 bases, with 16 bases between. Germline V gene lookup returns CDR1 KGHSH and CDR2 LQKENI. The CDR3 bases are TGTGCCAGCTCACCACGGGAAGGGGGTGCGTTCACCGGGGAGCTGTTTTTT. It specifies CASSPREGGAFTGELFF.

This chain links TRBV6-1 with TRBJ2-1, with a weak D call TRBD1 (5 bases). The CDR3 runs 13 residues. CDR1 is MNHNS, CDR2 SASEGT, per germline. The ends were cut back, 8 bases at V and 7 bases at J, with 15 bases in the middle. The CDR3 DNA reads TGTGCCAGCTTAAGGCAGGGTACGAATGAGCAGTTCTTC. Its protein product is CASLRQGTNEQFF.

This chain links TRBV6-1 with TRBJ1-2; a weak D match, TRBD1 (5 bases). The V gene's germline CDR1 is MNHNS and CDR2 SASEGT. The V end was cut by 5 bases, the J end by 3 bases, with 16 bases between. CDR3 length: 15 residues. DNA for the CDR3: TGTGCCAGCAGTTCGTGGACCCAGGGTCACTATGGCTACACCTTC. Translated: CASSSWTQGHYGYTF.

The V and J genes are TRBV28 and TRBJ1-4; no definite D call. The germline CDR1 and CDR2 sequences are MDHEN and SYDVKM. Trimming cost V 5 bases and J 10 bases, with 11 bases left between them. The CDR3 is 12 residues long. The CDR3 DNA follows: TGTGCCAGCAGTCTCGCTGAGGGAAAACTGTTTTTT. This encodes CASSLAEGKLFF.

The chain joins TRBV5-4 to TRBJ1-4, with D hard to call. Between the trimmed V and J ends, which lost 4 bases and 7 bases, there was a span of 11 bases. CDR3 length: 13 amino acids. Germline CDR1 and CDR2: SGHNT and YYREEE (reference sequence). The CDR3, as DNA: TGTGCCAGCAGCCAAGACAATCGTGAAAAACTGTTTTTT. The encoded protein is CASSQDNREKLFF.

V usage is TRBV5-4 and J usage is TRBJ2-3; 13 nucleotides match TRBD2. Germline CDR1 reads SGHNT; CDR2 reads YYREEE (reference sequence). The junction had 6 bases not matched to a gene; V was cut back by 3 bases and J by 8 bases. The CDR3 has 15 amino acids. The chain's CDR3 is CASSSGLAGEGTQYF. CDR3 in DNA: TGTGCCAGCAGCTCCGGACTAGCGGGAGAAGGTACGCAGTATTTT. The whole variable domain, filled in from reference TRBV5-4 and TRBJ2-3, reads ETGVTQSPTHLIKTRGQQVTLRCSSQSGHNTVSWYQQALGQGPQFIFQYYREEENGRGNFPPRFSGLQFPNYSSELNVNALELDDSALYLCASSSGLAGEGTQYFGPGTRLTVL.